This T cell receptor (beta chain) comes out of a study of cytomegalovirus exposure and HLA in healthy donors. Findings of the study overall: DRB1 showed the most TCR associations and HLA-C the fewest in a later analysis, as rates varied by HLA locus.

Worth noting for this clone: Its antigen is not known.

PCR involved 60 Vbeta and 13 Jbeta primers. Original processing notes: An analysis performed later counted around 80 million unique TCR beta chains (approximately 10 million of them shared). Sequenced by immunoSEQ multiplex PCR; TCRdb stores in-frame clones only, minus some. The DNA gave D and trimming, while V, J and clone size come from that table. The sample holds about 100,000 clones, roughly four fifths seen once. Sequences were obtained from PBMCs. This receptor was obtained from a male donor in good health and CMV-seropositive.

This CDR3 is CASGSRDNHGYTF. The CDR3 DNA follows: TGTGCTAGTGGTTCCCGGGACAACCATGGCTACACCTTC. The chain joins TRBV12-5 to TRBJ1-2; D is perhaps TRBD1 (6 bases). V lost 4 bases and J lost 6, with 12 bases in between. CDR1 LGHNT and CDR2 FRNRAP come from the germline V gene. The CDR3 has 13 amino acids.